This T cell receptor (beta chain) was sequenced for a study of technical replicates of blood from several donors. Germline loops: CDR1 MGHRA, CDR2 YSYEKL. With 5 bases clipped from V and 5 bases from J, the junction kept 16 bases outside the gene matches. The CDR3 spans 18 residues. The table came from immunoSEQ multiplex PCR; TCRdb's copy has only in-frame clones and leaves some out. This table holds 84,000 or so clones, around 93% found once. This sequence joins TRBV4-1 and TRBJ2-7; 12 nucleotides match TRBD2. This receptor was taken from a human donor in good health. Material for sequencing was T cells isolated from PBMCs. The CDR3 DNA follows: TGCGCCAGCAGCTTCCGACTAGCGGGGGCGCCGGGGAAGGACGAGCAGTACTTC. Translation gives CASSFRLAGAPGKDEQYF.